Included here is one T cell receptor beta chain sequence, with context. The data were obtained in a study of shared clonotypes between healthy human individuals. The overall study: Per donor, CD8 memory used one plate, CD8 naive used two, CD4 memory used three and CD4 naive used three.

The donors were adults (healthy and HIV-negative) with no recent acute infections or vaccinations. Several immunoSEQ 96-well plates shared each subset's DNA, each plate a replicate. Some 27,000 T cell genomes, or 200 ng DNA, went into the sorted-subset replicate PCRs. The repertoire was sequenced with immunoSEQ multiplex PCR; TCRdb's copy has only in-frame clones and lacks some. The sample holds about 2.4 million clones; more than 85% are singletons and the top ten take 0.36%. The receptor comes from a man between 18 and 35 years old in good health. Some clones in this sample may be carry-over from other donors' samples. Sequencing input: naive CD4+ T cells from PBMCs. Specified subset: CD45RA+ positively selected.

In DNA form, the CDR3 reads TGTGCCAGCAGCTTGGGGACTGTCTCCTACGAGCAGTACTTC. Translating gives CASSLGTVSYEQYF. The chain uses TRBV5-4 and TRBJ2-7, with D perhaps TRBD2 (5 bases). In germline, CDR1 is SGHNT, CDR2 YYREEE (reference sequence). This CDR3 comprises 14 residues. The germline V and J ends were trimmed by 0 bases and 0 bases, with 7 bases remaining between them.